The 9 T cell receptor beta chains presented below share a single source sample, sequenced in a study of control samples from healthy donors and cancer patients. TCRdb's copy holds only in-frame clones and misses some; the assay was immunoSEQ multiplex PCR. The data contain some 130,000 clones, roughly 91% of them singletons. Sequenced input: PBMCs. These receptors all come from a man between 50 and 59 years old with head and neck cancer.

The V call is TRBV20-1, the J call TRBJ2-3, with D uncertain. The CDR3 has 10 residues. V was cut by 6 bases and J by 6 bases, with 7 bases left in between. Per germline, CDR1 DFQATT and CDR2 SNEGSKA (reference sequence). For the CDR3, the DNA is TGCAGTGCCGGAGTGGATACGCAGTATTTT. Its translation is CSAGVDTQYF.

This clone was observed once. This sequence joins TRBV6-6 and TRBJ2-1; 12 nucleotides agree with TRBD2. V lost 5 bases to trimming and J lost 4 bases; unmatched junction nucleotides: 3. The CDR3 sequence is 15 residues long. Looked up from germline, CDR1 is MNHNY and CDR2 is SVGAGI (reference sequence). CDR3 nucleotide sequence: TGTGCCAGCAGTCAAGGACTAGCGGGATACAATGAGCAGTTCTTC. This translates into CASSQGLAGYNEQFF.

The gene calls are TRBV11-2 and TRBJ1-1; D is undetermined. Trimming stripped 2 bases from V and 3 bases from J, with 13 bases between. CDR1 and CDR2 from the germline V gene are SGHAT and FQNNGV. The CDR3 contains 15 residues. CDR3 nucleotide sequence: TGTGCCAGCAGCTTAAATAGGGCGGTATACACTGAAGCTTTCTTT. Translating gives CASSLNRAVYTEAFF.

The CDR3 region is CASSSYPGTGGETQYF. In DNA form, the CDR3 reads TGCGCCAGCAGCTCCTACCCGGGGACAGGCGGTGAGACCCAGTACTTC. The J gene is TRBJ2-5, the V gene TRBV5-1, with 8 bases aligning to TRBD1. V trimming: 3 bases; J trimming: 5 bases; junction bases outside the gene matches: 12. Germline V gene lookup returns CDR1 SGHRS and CDR2 YFSETQ. This CDR3 comprises 16 residues.

V usage is TRBV7-2 and J usage is TRBJ2-5; 9 bases agree with TRBD2. J gave up 1 base and V 1 base, and 4 bases lay outside the gene matches. The length of the CDR3 is 16 residues. The germline V gene has CDR1 SGHTA and CDR2 FQGNSA. The CDR3 loop reads CASSLGLRGGQETQYF. The DNA for the CDR3 is TGTGCCAGCAGCTTAGGTCTGCGGGGGGGCCAAGAGACCCAGTACTTC.

The CDR3 loop is CASSLSHSYNEQFF. In DNA form, the CDR3 reads TGTGCCAGCAGCCTTTCTCACAGCTACAATGAGCAGTTCTTC. The chain employs TRBV14 and TRBJ2-1; D is unresolved. This CDR3 is 14 amino acids long. CDR1 is SGHDN and CDR2 is FVKESK in the germline V gene. Trimming removed 4 bases at V and 3 bases at J, with 10 bases between. Variable domain in full (rest from reference TRBV14 and TRBJ2-1): EAGVTQFPSHSVIEKGQTVTLRCDPISGHDNLYWYRRVMGKEIKFLLHFVKESKQDESGMPNNRFLAERTGGTYSTLKVQPAELEDSGVYFCASSLSHSYNEQFFGPGTRLTVL.

V is TRBV18 and J is TRBJ2-3, with D possibly TRBD2 on 6 matching bases. V was cut by 1 base and J by 0 bases, with 8 bases left in between. From germline, CDR1 is KGHSH and CDR2 LQKENI. This CDR3 spans 15 amino acids. Here the CDR3 reads CASSPQRVSTDTQYF. Here the CDR3 DNA reads TGTGCCAGCTCACCACAGCGGGTGAGCACAGATACGCAGTATTTT.

Only one count was recorded for this clone. The J gene is TRBJ1-2, the V gene TRBV7-9; unclear D gene. Trimming left V 3 bases short and J 0 bases short, with 11 bases between. CDR3 length equals 15 residues. Per the germline V gene, CDR1 is SEHNR and CDR2 is FQNEAQ (reference sequence). The CDR3 is CASSFELSANYGYTF. In DNA form, the CDR3 reads TGTGCCAGCAGCTTTGAACTCTCTGCTAACTATGGCTACACCTTC.

The chain uses TRBV5-1 and TRBJ2-1; 8 bases match TRBD2. Germline CDR1 is SGHRS and CDR2 is YFSETQ. Trimming cost V 0 bases and J 9 bases; bases outside gene matches: 8. The CDR3 runs 15 residues. The CDR3 sequence: CASSLANGGASEQFF. The CDR3 DNA sequence: TGCGCCAGCAGCTTGGCGAACGGGGGGGCCAGTGAGCAGTTCTTC.